This T cell receptor beta chain comes out of a study of blood T cell repertoires in COVID-19. In this sample, this clone turned up once. This CDR3 has 16 residues. Germline values: CDR1 MDHEN, CDR2 SYDVKM. V lost 3 bases and J lost 3; bases outside the gene matches: 4. The method was immunoSEQ multiplex PCR; TCRdb's version includes in-frame clones alone and lacks a portion of them. The data contain 350,000 or so clones, about 91% of them singletons. The receptor was derived from a woman in her 30s with COVID-19, enrolled during active disease. Sequencing used peripheral blood. V gene TRBV28 combines with J gene TRBJ1-3, with 11 bases aligning to TRBD1. DNA of the CDR3: TGTGCCAGCAGTTTCGGACAGGGGGCCGGTGGAAACACCATATATTTT. This codes for CASSFGQGAGGNTIYF.